This passage covers 2 T cell receptor beta chains from one sample sequenced in a study of shared clonotypes between healthy human individuals. Sequencing was performed with immunoSEQ multiplex PCR; in TCRdb, only in-frame clones are kept and a portion is missing. The sample includes some 530,000 clones, 70% to 80% of them seen just once. The sequencing input was PBMCs. These receptors were collected from a woman aged 40 to 55 in good health. Some clones in this sample may be carry-over from other donors' samples.

This clone was observed a few times. Different DNA sequences within this sample yield the same CDR3. The chain recombines TRBV6-5 with TRBJ2-1, with 9 bases matching TRBD1. The CDR3 is made up of 16 amino acids. V shed 0 bases and J 2 bases; nucleotides not matched to a gene: 2. Germline V gene sequence: CDR1 MNHEY, CDR2 SVGAGI. CDR3 in amino acids: CASSYSNRGPYNEQFF. CDR3 sequence (DNA): TGTGCCAGCAGTTACTCGAACAGGGGGCCCTACAATGAGCAGTTCTTC.

The CDR3 DNA is TGTGCCAGCAGCCCGAACCTAGCGGGAGGCTCCTACGAGCAGTACTTC. This sequence encodes CASSPNLAGGSYEQYF. The chain links TRBV4-2 to TRBJ2-7; TRBD2 matches at 11 bases. The CDR3 spans 16 residues. The V gene's germline CDR1 is LGHNA and CDR2 YNFKEQ. V lost 4 bases to trimming and J lost 0 bases; unmatched junction nucleotides: 5.